These 3 T cell receptor beta chains were sequenced from one sample in a study of response to subunit inactivated influenza vaccine. TCRdb processed the RT-PCR reads anew with MiXCR; each CDR3 protein has one entry. The sample consists of about 800,000 distinct CDR3 sequences, 21% of them appearing once. The sequences come from PBMCs from blood, collected roughly 5 days after vaccination. The source is a man between 50 and 59 years old who received an inactivated influenza vaccine.

The sample holds a few counts of this clonotype. This chain connects TRBV4-3 to TRBJ1-1; D gene ambiguous. The V and J ends lost 5 bases and 0 bases respectively, with 4 bases between them. The CDR3 consists of 12 residues. Germline V gene data show CDR1 as LGHNA and CDR2 as YSLEER. The CDR3 loop reads CASSGMNTEAFF. The CDR3 coding sequence is TGCGCCAGCAGCGGGATGAACACTGAAGCTTTCTTT.

The rearrangement joins TRBV5-6 to TRBJ2-1; a possible D gene is TRBD1 (6 bases). Germline CDR1 and CDR2: SGHDT and YYEEEE. CDR3 length: 12 residues. With 5 bases removed from V and 7 bases from J, the gap between germline ends came to 10 bases. CDR3 nucleotide sequence: TGTGCCAGCAGGGGGGCATTTAATGAGCAGTTCTTC. Its protein is CASRGAFNEQFF.

The sample holds many counts of this clonotype. This chain uses TRBV12-3 or TRBV12-4 with TRBJ2-7; D might be TRBD2 (7 bases). V lost 5 bases and J lost 6, with 17 bases in between. The CDR3 contains 14 residues. The CDR3 DNA reads TGTGCCAGCAGTAGGGGGGGGTTGGAACGCGAGCAGTACTTC. It yields the protein CASSRGGLEREQYF.